One sample yielded the 10 T cell receptor beta chains listed below, sequenced in a study of CD8+ T cells in alopecia areata. Following RNA extraction, reverse transcription yielded cDNA that acted as the sequencing template. Sequenced by immunoSEQ multiplex PCR; TCRdb stores in-frame clones only, minus some. The data contain under 70,000 clones, roughly 57% of them seen just once; the ten biggest clones take up approximately 19%. The sequences come from CD8+ T cells sorted from blood, collected at week 0. These receptors all come from a human donor with alopecia areata.

The chain uses TRBV9 and TRBJ2-5; possible D gene TRBD2, 7 bases. The CDR3 runs 14 residues. Trimming took 3 bases from V and 5 from J, leaving 14 bases between them. Germline V gives CDR1 SGDLS, CDR2 YYNGEE. CDR3 DNA sequence: TGTGCCAGCAGCGACCTGGGGGGGCCCGAGACCCAGTACTTC. Translated, it gives CASSDLGGPETQYF. Using reference TRBV9 and TRBJ2-5 for the parts outside the CDR3, the full variable domain is DSGVTQTPKHLITATGQRVTLRCSPRSGDLSVYWYQQSLDQGLQFLIQYYNGEERAKGNILERFSAQQFPDLHSELNLSSLELGDSALYFCASSDLGGPETQYFGPGTRLLVL.

The chain couples TRBV14 to TRBJ2-5, with D hard to call. The V gene lost 0 bases and the J gene lost 4 bases, with 9 bases spanning the gap. Germline CDR1 SGHDN, CDR2 FVKESK. The CDR3 has 14 amino acids. The CDR3 region is CASSQEFGLETQYF. CDR3 DNA: TGTGCCAGCAGCCAAGAATTCGGGTTAGAGACCCAGTACTTC. The full variable domain, completed using reference TRBV14 and TRBJ2-5, is EAGVTQFPSHSVIEKGQTVTLRCDPISGHDNLYWYRRVMGKEIKFLLHFVKESKQDESGMPNNRFLAERTGGTYSTLKVQPAELEDSGVYFCASSQEFGLETQYFGPGTRLLVL.

This clone was seen a single time. The V and J genes are TRBV5-1 and TRBJ2-7; 12 bases fit TRBD2. The CDR3 has 15 residues. Germline trimming cut 4 bases from V and 4 bases from J; bases unmatched to any gene: 6. Germline V gives CDR1 SGHRS, CDR2 YFSETQ. CDR3 amino acids: CASSTTSGGAYEQYF. The CDR3 DNA is TGCGCCAGCAGCACGACTAGCGGGGGAGCGTACGAGCAGTACTTC. The full variable domain, in which reference TRBV5-1 and TRBJ2-7 provide the parts outside the CDR3, is KAGVTQTPRYLIKTRGQQVTLSCSPISGHRSVSWYQQTPGQGLQFLFEYFSETQRNKGNFPGRFSGRQFSNSRSEMNVSTLELGDSALYLCASSTTSGGAYEQYFGPGTRLTVT.

This clone was detected a few times. V and J are TRBV5-1 and TRBJ2-1, with 8 bases identical to TRBD1. Losses at the gene ends were 0 bases for V and 9 bases for J; bases not matched to a gene: 5. Germline V CDR1 and CDR2: SGHRS, YFSETQ. The CDR3 is 14 amino acids. CDR3 sequence: CASSLGTGMIEQFF. DNA for the CDR3: TGCGCCAGCAGCTTGGGGACAGGGATGATTGAGCAGTTCTTC.

There are a few counts of this clone. The chain has TRBV27 and TRBJ2-3; D is undetermined. In germline, CDR1 is MNHEY, CDR2 SMNVEV (reference sequence). Trimming left V 8 bases short and J 6 bases short, with 12 bases between. The CDR3 consists of 12 residues. In DNA, the CDR3 is TGTGCCAGCGGATTTCATAAGGATACGCAGTATTTT. It specifies CASGFHKDTQYF.

J is TRBJ2-7 and V is TRBV29-1, with TRBD1 as a possible D gene (6 bases). Trimming removed 3 bases at V and 0 bases at J, with 15 bases between. This CDR3 region has 15 residues. Germline V gives CDR1 SQVTM, CDR2 ANQGSEA. The CDR3, as DNA: TGCAGCGTTGAGACAGACAGGAGCAGCTCCTACGAGCAGTACTTC. This translates into CSVETDRSSSYEQYF.

This chain connects TRBV29-1 to TRBJ1-2; no definite D call. Germline V gene sequence: CDR1 SQVTM, CDR2 ANQGSEA. V was shortened by 6 bases and J by 7 bases, with 21 bases between the two germline ends. The CDR3 covers 14 residues. The CDR3, as DNA: TGCAGCGTCGTCGTCGCGGATCTTAGCGTTGGCTACACCTTC. This codes for CSVVVADLSVGYTF.

The chain is built from TRBV6-5 and TRBJ2-3; D remains unclear. The CDR3 runs 12 residues. Germline V gene data show CDR1 as MNHEY and CDR2 as SVGAGI. V shed 6 bases and J shed 11 bases, with 15 bases lying between them. The CDR3 spells CASSHDPRWQYF. The CDR3 region has the DNA TGTGCCAGCAGCCACGACCCGCGCTGGCAGTATTTT.

This clone was seen only a few times. The rearrangement uses TRBV4-1 and TRBJ2-7; D might be TRBD2 (6 bases). V was cut by 3 bases and J by 2 bases, with 11 bases left in between. The CDR3 totals 14 residues. Germline values: CDR1 MGHRA, CDR2 YSYEKL. In DNA, the CDR3 is TGCGCCAGCAGCCAGCCTACGGGGGCCTACGAGCAGTACTTC. Its translation: CASSQPTGAYEQYF.

V and J are TRBV5-1 and TRBJ1-2; 11 bases agree with TRBD1. Per germline, CDR1 SGHRS and CDR2 YFSETQ. V trimming: 3 bases; J trimming: 3 bases; junction bases outside the gene matches: 1. The CDR3 consists of 14 residues. In DNA form, the CDR3 reads TGCGCCAGCAGCTGGACAGGGGGCGACTATGGCTACACCTTC. It translates to CASSWTGGDYGYTF.